The 22 T cell receptor beta chains presented below share a single source sample, sequenced in a study of type 1 and type 2 diabetes patients. Genomic DNA was the PCR template. The TCR beta CDR3 region was amplified using 30 forward and 13 reverse primers. TCRdb independently ran MiXCR on the multiplex PCR reads; one entry per CDR3 protein. The sample contains fewer than 350,000 distinct CDR3 sequences, roughly 44% of which appear only once. Sequenced sample: peripheral blood mononuclear cells (PBMCs). These receptor sequences come from a man aged 18 to 30 with type 2 diabetes.

The chain uses TRBV29-1 and TRBJ2-7; weak D call: TRBD1 (5 bases). The ends were cut back, 7 bases at V and 0 bases at J, with 13 bases in the middle. Germline V gene data show CDR1 as SQVTM and CDR2 as ANQGSEA. This CDR3 is built from 13 residues. The CDR3 protein is CSAAQGSSYEQYF. CDR3 sequence (DNA): TGCAGCGCAGCCCAGGGATCCTCCTACGAGCAGTACTTC.

This CDR3 reads CASSTTGNNQPQHF. CDR3 coding DNA: TGTGCCAGTAGTACGACAGGAAACAATCAGCCCCAGCATTTT. J is TRBJ1-5 and V is TRBV19; possible D gene TRBD1, 6 bases. The CDR3 contains 14 residues. The V gene's germline CDR1 is LNHDA and CDR2 SQIVND (reference sequence). V lost 4 bases and J lost 3, with 10 bases in between.

The rearrangement uses TRBV10-2 and TRBJ1-6; TRBD1 agrees at 9 bases. The CDR3 runs to 14 residues. Germline V gene sequence: CDR1 WSHSY, CDR2 SAAADI. V lost 6 bases and J lost 5; bases outside the gene matches: 2. This CDR3 reads CASRTGGNNSPLHF. CDR3 bases: TGCGCCAGCAGGACAGGGGGTAATAATTCACCCCTCCACTTT.

This sequence joins TRBV6-4 and TRBJ2-5; D is possibly TRBD2 (6 bases). The CDR3 is made up of 14 amino acids. The germline V and J ends were trimmed by 2 bases and 5 bases, with 12 bases remaining between them. The germline V gene has CDR1 MRHNA and CDR2 SNTAGT. As DNA, the CDR3 is TGTGCCAGCAGTGACGGGCCGGAGGGGGAGACCCAGTACTTC. As protein: CASSDGPEGETQYF.

A few counts support this clonotype. The rearrangement links TRBV19 to TRBJ1-2; 7 bases fit TRBD1. Unmatched junction bases numbered 11, after V lost 10 bases and J lost 3 bases. The germline V gene encodes CDR1 LNHDA and CDR2 SQIVND (reference sequence). This CDR3 is 14 amino acids long. The CDR3 loop reads CATRGRTGDYGYTF. The CDR3 nucleotides read TGTGCCACCCGAGGAAGAACAGGGGACTATGGCTACACCTTC.

This clonotype was counted a few times. V and J are TRBV15 and TRBJ1-3; D gene uncertain. Germline V gene data show CDR1 as LNHNV and CDR2 as YYDKDF (reference sequence). The CDR3 contains 17 residues. Between the trimmed V and J ends, which lost 2 bases and 3 bases, there was a span of 17 bases. Here the CDR3 reads CATSRTREVLGGNTIYF. The CDR3 DNA is TGTGCCACCAGCAGAACAAGGGAAGTACTAGGTGGAAACACCATATATTTT.

A note on this clonotype: One base away lies a much larger clone, so this may be a sequencing read error. The CDR3 ends on some other residue instead of the conserved phenylalanine or tryptophan, so this is likely a read error. The chain carries TRBV25-1 and TRBJ2-5; D might be TRBD1 or TRBD2, each matching 5 bases. The length of the CDR3 is 18 residues. CDR1 and CDR2 from the germline V gene are MGHDK and SYGVNS. V shed 4 bases and J shed 5 bases, with 26 bases lying between them. The DNA of the CDR3 is TGTGCCAGCAGTGGGGGGTCGACAGCGCCCGATCGAGGGGAGACCCAGTACCTC. The encoded protein is CASSGGSTAPDRGETQYL.

This sequence joins TRBV6-6 and TRBJ1-1, with unresolved D. V was cut by 5 bases and J by 1 base, with 17 bases left in between. Germline lookup yields CDR1 MNHNY and CDR2 SVGAGI (reference sequence). The CDR3 spans 16 residues. The CDR3 region is CASSETFGRRNTEAFF. The CDR3 region has the DNA TGTGCCAGCAGTGAAACGTTCGGCAGGAGGAACACTGAAGCTTTCTTT.

This clonotype was observed a handful of times. The rearrangement links TRBV24-1 to TRBJ2-1; no firm D call. Germline assignment: CDR1 KGHDR and CDR2 SFDVKD. Trimming shortened V by 3 bases and J by 9 bases, and 5 bases separated the two germline ends. The CDR3 loop spans 11 amino acids. The CDR3 here is CATSDESEQFF. CDR3 bases: TGTGCCACCAGTGATGAGAGTGAGCAGTTCTTC.

This chain joins TRBV6-5 and TRBJ2-3; maybe TRBD2 (5 bases). This CDR3 has 16 amino acids. CDR1 is MNHEY and CDR2 is SVGAGI in the germline V gene. Trimming took off 9 bases at V and 2 bases at J, with 21 bases between the two ends. The CDR3 here is CASSPGIQSNTDTQYF. CDR3 nucleotide sequence: TGTGCCAGTTCCCCCGGGATTCAGAGCAACACAGATACGCAGTATTTT.

J is TRBJ2-7 and V is TRBV20-1; TRBD2 agrees at 12 bases. V was clipped by 6 bases and J by 3 bases; unmatched bases: 3. Germline loops: CDR1 DFQATT, CDR2 SNEGSKA (reference sequence). This CDR3 region has 13 residues. This chain's CDR3 is CSARLAGVYEQYF. The CDR3 nucleotides read TGCAGTGCCAGACTAGCGGGAGTCTACGAGCAGTACTTC.

This chain uses TRBV7-8 with TRBJ2-7, with 7 bases aligning to TRBD1. The V segment lost 4 bases and the J segment 4 bases; nucleotides outside the gene matches: 10. This CDR3 spans 15 amino acids. Germline-derived CDR1 and CDR2 are SGHVS and FQNEAQ. CDR3 nucleotides: TGTGCCAGCAGCTCGAGACAGGGCAATCGGTACGAGCAGTACTTC. Translation: CASSSRQGNRYEQYF.

Written as DNA, the CDR3 is TGTGCCAGTAGCGCGCCGGGGCACCAAGAGACCCAGTACTTC. Translating it yields CASSAPGHQETQYF. This sequence joins TRBV19 and TRBJ2-5, with D possibly called TRBD1 or TRBD2 (5 bases each). The CDR3 consists of 14 residues. Germline CDR1 is LNHDA and CDR2 is SQIVND (reference sequence). V lost 6 bases and J 0 bases, leaving 11 bases between the germline ends.

This clonotype has just a few counts. This chain links TRBV5-1 with TRBJ1-2, with D possibly matching TRBD1 (5 bases). CDR1 is SGHRS, CDR2 YFSETQ, per germline. The V and J ends lost 0 bases and 5 bases respectively, with 17 bases between them. This CDR3 contains 16 residues. The CDR3 DNA reads as TGCGCCAGCAGCTTGGGGGGCACTTCAGGATCTTATGGCTACACCTTC. Its translation: CASSLGGTSGSYGYTF. Using reference TRBV5-1 and TRBJ1-2 for the parts outside the CDR3, the full variable domain is KAGVTQTPRYLIKTRGQQVTLSCSPISGHRSVSWYQQTPGQGLQFLFEYFSETQRNKGNFPGRFSGRQFSNSRSEMNVSTLELGDSALYLCASSLGGTSGSYGYTFGSGTRLTVV.

V is TRBV28 and J is TRBJ1-2; no clear D gene. The V gene's germline CDR1 is MDHEN and CDR2 SYDVKM. V was pared by 10 bases and J by 5 bases, with 17 bases between. The CDR3 has 13 residues. In DNA, the CDR3 is TGTGCCACCACGATGGGCCTAGGGTATGGCTACACCTTC. This sequence encodes CATTMGLGYGYTF.

This clonotype showed up just a few times. In DNA form, the CDR3 reads TGTGCCAGCAGTGCGCCAGACACCTACGAGCAGTACTTC. The encoded protein is CASSAPDTYEQYF. V and J are TRBV12-3 or TRBV12-4 and TRBJ2-7; D is undetermined. This CDR3 has 13 amino acids. The V end lost 5 bases, the J end lost 2 bases, and 10 bases lay between the germline ends.

V gene TRBV7-3 combines with J gene TRBJ2-7; tentatively, D is TRBD1 (5 bases). This CDR3 has 14 amino acids. V was shortened by 2 bases and J by 4 bases, with 12 bases between the two germline ends. Germline V lookup: CDR1 SGHTA, CDR2 FQGTGA. DNA for the CDR3: TGTGCCAGCAGCTTAGGGGCAGGGAAGTACGAGCAGTACTTC. Encoded protein: CASSLGAGKYEQYF.

This clonotype has at least ten counts. The V call is TRBV2, the J call TRBJ2-5; tentative D call: TRBD1 (6 bases). In germline, CDR1 is SNHLY, CDR2 FYNNEI. Trimming cost V 7 bases and J 5 bases, with 11 bases left between them. The CDR3 is made up of 12 amino acids. Here the CDR3 DNA reads TGTGCCAGCACAGGGGAAATGGAGACCCAGTACTTC. Residues: CASTGEMETQYF.

The chain combines TRBV30 with TRBJ1-1; 7 bases map to TRBD1. Germline V gene lookup returns CDR1 GTSNPN and CDR2 SVGIG (reference sequence). The CDR3 is 17 residues long. V dropped 1 base and J dropped 4; count of bases not matched to a gene: 15. CDR3: CAWSDYGKGAWSTEAFF. CDR3 DNA: TGTGCCTGGAGTGATTATGGTAAGGGGGCATGGAGCACTGAAGCTTTCTTT.

This clonotype was counted only a few times. The V call is TRBV28, the J call TRBJ1-4; TRBD1 matches at 7 bases. The germline gives CDR1 MDHEN, CDR2 SYDVKM. The CDR3 loop spans 12 amino acids. The trim removed 5 bases at V and 8 bases at J, leaving 2 bases unmatched. The CDR3 nucleotides read TGTGCCAGCAGTGGGACAGTAGAAAAACTGTTTTTT. This gives the protein CASSGTVEKLFF.

This clonotype has more than one count but fewer than ten. J is TRBJ1-6 and V is TRBV10-2; possible D gene TRBD1, 5 bases. The germline V and J ends were trimmed by 5 bases and 0 bases, with 11 bases remaining between them. This CDR3 has 16 amino acids. Germline V CDR1 and CDR2: WSHSY, SAAADI. This CDR3 reads CASSTGSSSYNSPLHF. CDR3 nucleotide sequence: TGCGCCAGCAGTACAGGTTCTAGCTCCTATAATTCACCCCTCCACTTT.

This clonotype has a handful of counts. The CDR3 loop reads CASSMPLAGADGELFF. In nucleotides, the CDR3 is TGTGCCAGTAGTATGCCCCTAGCGGGAGCGGACGGGGAGCTGTTTTTT. The V and J genes are TRBV19 and TRBJ2-2; TRBD2 matches 10 bases. V gave up 3 bases and J gave up 7 bases; unmatched junction bases: 8. CDR3 length: 16 residues. Germline V CDR1 and CDR2: LNHDA, SQIVND (reference sequence).